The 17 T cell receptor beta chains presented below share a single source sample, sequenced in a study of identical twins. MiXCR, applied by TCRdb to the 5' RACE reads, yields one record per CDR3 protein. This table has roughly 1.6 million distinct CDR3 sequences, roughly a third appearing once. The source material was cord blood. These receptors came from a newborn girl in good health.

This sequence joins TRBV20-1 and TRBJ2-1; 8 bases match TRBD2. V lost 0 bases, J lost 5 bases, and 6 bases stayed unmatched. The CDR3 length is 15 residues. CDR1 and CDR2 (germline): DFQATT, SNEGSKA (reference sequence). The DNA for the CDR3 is TGCAGTGCTAGAGATACGGTAGCGGGGCACAATGAGCAGTTCTTC. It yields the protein CSARDTVAGHNEQFF.

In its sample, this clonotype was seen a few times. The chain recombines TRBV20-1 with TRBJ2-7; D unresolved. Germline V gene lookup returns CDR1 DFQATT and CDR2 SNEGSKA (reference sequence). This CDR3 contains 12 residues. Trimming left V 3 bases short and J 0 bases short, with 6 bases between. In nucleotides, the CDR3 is TGCAGTGCTAGGACGTTCTCCTACGAGCAGTACTTC. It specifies CSARTFSYEQYF.

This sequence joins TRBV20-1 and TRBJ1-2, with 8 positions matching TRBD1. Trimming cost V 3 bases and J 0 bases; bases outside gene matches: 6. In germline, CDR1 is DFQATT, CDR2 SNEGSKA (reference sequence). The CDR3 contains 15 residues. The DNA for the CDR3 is TGCAGTGCTAGGGTTAGGGACAGGACTAACTATGGCTACACCTTC. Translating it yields CSARVRDRTNYGYTF.

The CDR3 DNA reads TGCAGTGCCAAAGAGGTCAGGGCAAACGACGAGCAGTACTTC. Translation gives CSAKEVRANDEQYF. The V gene is TRBV20-1, the J gene TRBJ2-7; tentatively, D is TRBD1 (5 bases). The CDR3 runs to 14 residues. V was trimmed by 6 bases and J by 5 bases, leaving 20 bases between them. Germline-derived CDR1 and CDR2 are DFQATT and SNEGSKA (reference sequence).

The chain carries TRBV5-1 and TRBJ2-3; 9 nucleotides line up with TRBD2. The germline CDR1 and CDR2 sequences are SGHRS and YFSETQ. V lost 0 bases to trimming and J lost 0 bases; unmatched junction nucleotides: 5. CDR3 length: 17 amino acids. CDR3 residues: CASSLAGTSRSTDTQYF. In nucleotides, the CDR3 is TGCGCCAGCAGCTTGGCCGGGACTAGCCGAAGCACAGATACGCAGTATTTT. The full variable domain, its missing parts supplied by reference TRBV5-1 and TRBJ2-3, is KAGVTQTPRYLIKTRGQQVTLSCSPISGHRSVSWYQQTPGQGLQFLFEYFSETQRNKGNFPGRFSGRQFSNSRSEMNVSTLELGDSALYLCASSLAGTSRSTDTQYFGPGTRLTVL.

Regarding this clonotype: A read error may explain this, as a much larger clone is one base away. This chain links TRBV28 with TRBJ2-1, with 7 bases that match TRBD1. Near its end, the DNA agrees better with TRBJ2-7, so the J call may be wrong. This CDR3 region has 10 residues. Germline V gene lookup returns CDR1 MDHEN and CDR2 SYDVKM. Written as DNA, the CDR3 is TGTGTCAGCAGACAGGGCGAGCAGTACTTC. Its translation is CVSRQGEQYF.

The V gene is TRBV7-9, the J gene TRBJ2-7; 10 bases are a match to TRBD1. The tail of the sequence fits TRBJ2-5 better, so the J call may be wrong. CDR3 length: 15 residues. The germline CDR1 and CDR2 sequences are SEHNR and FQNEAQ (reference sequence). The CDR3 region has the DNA TGTGCCAGCAGCACACGGACAGGGGGACAAGAGACCCAGTACTTC. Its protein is CASSTRTGGQETQYF.

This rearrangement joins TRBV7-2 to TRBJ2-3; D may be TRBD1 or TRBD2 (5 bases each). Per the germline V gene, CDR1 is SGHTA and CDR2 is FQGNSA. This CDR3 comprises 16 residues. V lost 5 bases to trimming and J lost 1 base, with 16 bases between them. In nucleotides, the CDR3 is TGTGCCAGCAGCCGCCTCGGGGCGAGAGGCACAGATACGCAGTATTTT. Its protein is CASSRLGARGTDTQYF.

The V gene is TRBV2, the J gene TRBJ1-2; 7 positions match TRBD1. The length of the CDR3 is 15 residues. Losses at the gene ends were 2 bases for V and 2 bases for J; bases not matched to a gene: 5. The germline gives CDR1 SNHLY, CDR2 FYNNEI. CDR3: CASSEQGQRNYGYTF. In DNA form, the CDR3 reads TGTGCCAGCAGTGAACAGGGACAGCGAAACTATGGCTACACCTTC.

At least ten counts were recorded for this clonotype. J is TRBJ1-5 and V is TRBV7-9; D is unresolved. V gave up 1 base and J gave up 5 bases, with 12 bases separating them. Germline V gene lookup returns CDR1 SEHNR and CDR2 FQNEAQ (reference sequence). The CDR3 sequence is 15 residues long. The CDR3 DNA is TGTGCCAGCAGCTTAGGTTCCCCCCGAGATCAGCCCCAGCATTTT. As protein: CASSLGSPRDQPQHF.

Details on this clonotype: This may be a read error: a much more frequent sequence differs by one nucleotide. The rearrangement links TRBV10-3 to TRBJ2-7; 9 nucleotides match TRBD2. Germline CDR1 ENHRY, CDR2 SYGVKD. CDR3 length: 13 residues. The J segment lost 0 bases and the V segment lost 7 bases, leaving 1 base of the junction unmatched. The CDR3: CAIMTSGSYEQYF. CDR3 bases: TGTGCCATCATGACTAGCGGCTCCTACGAGCAGTACTTC.

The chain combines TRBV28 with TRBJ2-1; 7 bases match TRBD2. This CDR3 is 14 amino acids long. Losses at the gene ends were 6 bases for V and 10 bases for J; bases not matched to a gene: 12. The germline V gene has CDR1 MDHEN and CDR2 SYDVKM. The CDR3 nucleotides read TGTGCCAGCAGATTCATAGCGGGTGGCTACGAGCAGTTCTTC. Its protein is CASRFIAGGYEQFF. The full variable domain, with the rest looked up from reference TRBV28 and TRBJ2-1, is DVKVTQSSRYLVKRTGEKVFLECVQDMDHENMFWYRQDPGLGLRLIYFSYDVKMKEKGDIPEGYSVSREKKERFSLILESASTNQTSMYLCASRFIAGGYEQFFGPGTRLTVL.

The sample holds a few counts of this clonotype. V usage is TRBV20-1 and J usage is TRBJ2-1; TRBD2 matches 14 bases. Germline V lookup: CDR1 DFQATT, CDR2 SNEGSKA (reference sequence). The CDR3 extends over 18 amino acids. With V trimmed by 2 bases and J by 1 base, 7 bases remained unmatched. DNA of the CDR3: TGCAGTGCTAGACTGACTAGCGGGAGGGCCGTTTCCTACAATGAGCAGTTCTTC. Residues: CSARLTSGRAVSYNEQFF.

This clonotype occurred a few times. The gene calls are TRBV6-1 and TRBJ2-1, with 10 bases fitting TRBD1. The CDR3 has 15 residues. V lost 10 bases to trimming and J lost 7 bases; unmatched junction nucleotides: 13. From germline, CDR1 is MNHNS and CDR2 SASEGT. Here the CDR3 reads CATSPAGQGRNEQFF. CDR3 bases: TGTGCCACCTCACCAGCGGGACAGGGGCGGAATGAGCAGTTCTTC.

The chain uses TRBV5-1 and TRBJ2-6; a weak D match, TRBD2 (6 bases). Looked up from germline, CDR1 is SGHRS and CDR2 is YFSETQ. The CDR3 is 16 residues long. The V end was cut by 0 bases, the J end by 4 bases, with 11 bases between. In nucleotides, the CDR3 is TGCGCCAGCAGCTTGGTGGGGGGAACGGGGGCCAACGTCCTGACTTTC. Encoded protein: CASSLVGGTGANVLTF.

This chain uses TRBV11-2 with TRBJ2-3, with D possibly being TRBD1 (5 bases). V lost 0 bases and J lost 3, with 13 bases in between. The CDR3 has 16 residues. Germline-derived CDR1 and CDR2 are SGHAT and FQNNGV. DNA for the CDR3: TGTGCCAGCAGCTTAGAGGTTTGGGCAGGGACAGATACGCAGTATTTT. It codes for CASSLEVWAGTDTQYF.

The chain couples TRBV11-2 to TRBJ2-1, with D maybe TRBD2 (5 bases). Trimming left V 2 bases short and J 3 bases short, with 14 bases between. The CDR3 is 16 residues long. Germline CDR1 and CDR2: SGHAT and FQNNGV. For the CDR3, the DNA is TGTGCCAGCAGCTTATTCCCTCTCGGGGTCTACAATGAGCAGTTCTTC. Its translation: CASSLFPLGVYNEQFF.